This entry is about one TCR beta chain. Its antigen is unknown. Base qualities are not at hand, and no much larger clone is one base apart. What this sample's time point label stands for: baseline before first vaccination. Vaccinee samples were obtained from the UK trials COV001 and COV002, which included a single-blind randomized controlled phase 2/3 trial of AZD1222 (ChAdOx1 nCoV-19) in healthy adults. For TCRbeta chain sequencing, PBMC samples from trial participants were taken at day 0 and at day 28 after the second dose. These data originate in a study of T cell responses to AZD1222 COVID-19 vaccine (dated by TCRdb to about 2021). Regarding the study in general: AZD1222 recipients given second doses at about 4 weeks or at about 12 weeks were pooled, since spike-specific TCR depth and breadth were not found to differ between the two schedules. TCR sequencing covered fewer than 250 trial participants: 200 to 210 given two doses of AZD1222 and 26 given two doses of MenACWY control vaccine. Enrollment into the trials was organized by age into subgroups of 18-55, 56-69 and 70-plus years, and those subgroups contained about 160, 30 and 59 TCR-sequenced participants, respectively. Here is what the overall study found, with its caveats: Conclusions about previously exposed vaccinees are limited, since just five to seven AZD1222 recipients were seropositive for SARS-CoV-2 at baseline. No day 14 peak-response samples were available, so repertoires were characterized only after the peak T cell response. The 56-69-year group was small, and its depth increase did not reach significance, likely because of low power. Most participants were white British and females outnumbered males, and the authors suggested that clonal diversity may have been underestimated. After two AZD1222 doses, both the breadth and the depth of spike-specific TCRs were significantly higher than at day 0 and than in MenACWY recipients. Epitopes outside the regions mutated in the B.1.351 and B.1.1.7 variants were reportedly recognized by nearly half of the unique spike-specific TCRs. CD4 TCRs associated with the vaccine covered the entire spike protein, and the dominant responses were in regions 160-218 and 743-854.

The CDR3 runs 14 residues from the cysteine to the phenylalanine. The kept DNA is CDR3 alone, 42 bases in frame from the first base. V is clipped by 5 bases and J by 4 bases, and the sequence between their germline boundaries is 14 bases long. According to the germline V gene, CDR1 reads SGHNT and CDR2 reads YENEEA. The CDR3 regions of human TCRbeta chains were analyzed by immunosequencing. As for the authors' bioinformatics: Repertoire TCRs were checked for matches against a reference library of SARS-CoV-2-specific TCRs that had been generated using the MIRA antigen-specificity platform. Breadth meant the fraction of unique TCRs that were SARS-CoV-2-associated, whereas depth meant the fraction of total T cells that were SARS-CoV-2-associated. Using the MIRA data, each spike-specific TCR was mapped to the spike region that the TCR reacts to and placed in a CD4 or CD8 class. Log10-transformed breadth and depth values were compared by one-way ANOVA with Sidak's multiple comparisons tests. This is the immuneACCESS table as TCRdb keeps it, with only in-frame sequences that have V and J called. A part of the clones is gone; compared with another copy, unresolved V genes explain less than half, and the rest is unexplained. V and J calls and clone size follow that table, whereas D and trimming were derived from the DNA. The sample table contains 85,000 to 120,000 clones; only one count was recorded for approximately 84% of them. The ten biggest clones cover over 15% of the sample.

The V and J segments used are TRBV11-3 and TRBJ1-1; a tentative D call is TRBD1 (6 bases match). The specimen was peripheral blood, collected on day 0 of AZD1222 vaccination. This clonotype originated in an adult in good health. The CDR3 has the sequence CASSRSGGLTEAFF. Read as DNA, the sequence is TGTGCCAGCAGCCGATCTGGGGGGCTCACTGAAGCTTTCTTT.